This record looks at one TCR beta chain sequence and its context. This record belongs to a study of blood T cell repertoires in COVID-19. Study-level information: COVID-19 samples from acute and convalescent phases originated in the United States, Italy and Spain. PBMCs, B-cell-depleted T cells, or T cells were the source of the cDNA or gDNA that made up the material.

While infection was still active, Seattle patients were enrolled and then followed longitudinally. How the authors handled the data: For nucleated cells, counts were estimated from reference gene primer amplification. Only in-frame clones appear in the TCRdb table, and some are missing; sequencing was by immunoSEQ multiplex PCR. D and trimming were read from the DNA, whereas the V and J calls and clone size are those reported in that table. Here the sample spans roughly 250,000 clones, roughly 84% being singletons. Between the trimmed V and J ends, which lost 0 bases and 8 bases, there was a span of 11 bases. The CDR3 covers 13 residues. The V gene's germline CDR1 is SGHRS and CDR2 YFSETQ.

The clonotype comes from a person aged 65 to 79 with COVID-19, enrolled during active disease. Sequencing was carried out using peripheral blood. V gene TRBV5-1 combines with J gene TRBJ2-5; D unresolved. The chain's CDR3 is CASSLAGYSTQYF. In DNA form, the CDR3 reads TGCGCCAGCAGCTTGGCTGGGTACAGTACCCAGTACTTC. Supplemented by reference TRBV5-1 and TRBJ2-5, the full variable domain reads KAGVTQTPRYLIKTRGQQVTLSCSPISGHRSVSWYQQTPGQGLQFLFEYFSETQRNKGNFPGRFSGRQFSNSRSEMNVSTLELGDSALYLCASSLAGYSTQYFGPGTRLLVL.